These 28 T cell receptor beta chains originate from one sample sequenced in a study of siplizumab effects on memory and regulatory T cells (dated by TCRdb to the late 2010s). The method behind the library was the immunoSEQ multiplex PCR assay. The immuneACCESS repertoire file appears here via TCRdb, limited to in-frame rearrangements. These files lack a portion of the clones; in checked studies, under half of the deficit traces to unresolved V genes, and the cause of the others is not known. This sample comprises tens of thousands of clones, roughly 95% of them detected only once. 0.031% of the sample belongs to the ten largest clones. Material for sequencing was naive CD4+ T cells sorted from blood. The label giving this sample's cell subset or site can be read as: unstimulated naive T cells. The receptors derive from a human donor in good health.

The rearrangement joins TRBV11-3 to TRBJ2-5; TRBD1 matches 8 bases. Germline trimming cut 5 bases from V and 7 bases from J; bases unmatched to any gene: 3. CDR3 length: 12 residues. Germline V lookup: CDR1 SGHNT, CDR2 YENEEA. The CDR3 sequence is CASSLTGGTQYF. In DNA form, the CDR3 reads TGTGCCAGCAGCCTAACAGGGGGGACCCAGTACTTC.

The chain has TRBV5-5 and TRBJ1-3; TRBD1 matches 7 bases. The CDR3 length is 15 residues. With V trimmed by 4 bases and J by 4 bases, 8 bases remained unmatched. CDR1 and CDR2 (germline): SGHKS, YYEKEE (reference sequence). The CDR3 region is CASSRDSVKGNTIYF. The CDR3 DNA follows: TGTGCCAGCAGCAGGGACAGCGTGAAAGGAAACACCATATATTTT.

This sequence joins TRBV23-1 and TRBJ1-1, with 7 bases that match TRBD1. TRBV23-1 is an open reading frame, and its role is uncertain. The V gene end was trimmed by 0 bases and the J gene end by 6 bases; junction bases not matched to a gene: 4. The CDR3 consists of 14 residues. CDR3 residues: CASSQSDRTAEAFF. CDR3 in DNA: TGCGCCAGCAGTCAATCGGACAGGACCGCTGAAGCTTTCTTT.

This chain joins TRBV19 and TRBJ2-3; 8 nucleotides agree with TRBD2. This CDR3 is 15 amino acids long. Germline values: CDR1 LNHDA, CDR2 SQIVND (reference sequence). J lost 0 bases, V lost 7 bases, and 6 bases had no gene match. CDR3 protein: CASTPREGSTDTQYF. For the CDR3, the DNA is TGTGCCAGTACCCCTCGGGAGGGCAGCACAGATACGCAGTATTTT. The full variable domain, completed using reference TRBV19 and TRBJ2-3, is DGGITQSPKYLFRKEGQNVTLSCEQNLNHDAMYWYRQDPGQGLRLIYYSQIVNDFQKGDIAEGYSVSREKKESFPLTVTSAQKNPTAFYLCASTPREGSTDTQYFGPGTRLTVL.

The rearrangement joins TRBV4-1 to TRBJ2-5; D may be TRBD1 (5 bases). This CDR3 contains 13 residues. In germline, CDR1 is MGHRA, CDR2 YSYEKL. V was shortened by 1 base and J by 3 bases, with 6 bases between the two germline ends. The CDR3 loop is CASSQGQKETQYF. The CDR3 bases are TGCGCCAGCAGCCAAGGACAGAAAGAGACCCAGTACTTC.

The chain has TRBV9 and TRBJ1-2; possibly TRBD1 for D (5 bases). The V gene's germline CDR1 is SGDLS and CDR2 YYNGEE. The V gene lost 3 bases and the J gene lost 1 base, with 19 bases spanning the gap. CDR3 length equals 17 residues. The CDR3 is CASSASAGQGFNYGYTF. CDR3 nucleotide sequence: TGTGCCAGCAGCGCGAGTGCTGGGCAGGGTTTTAACTATGGCTACACCTTC.

The chain uses TRBV6-5 and TRBJ2-4; TRBD2 agrees at 7 bases. Trimming removed 6 bases from V and 1 base from J; junction bases left unmatched: 3. CDR1 is MNHEY and CDR2 is SVGAGI in the germline V gene. The CDR3 contains 14 residues. The CDR3 here is CASRPGGAKNIQYF. The CDR3 DNA reads TGTGCCAGCAGGCCGGGGGGTGCCAAAAACATTCAGTACTTC.

This clone was seen a single time. The chain employs TRBV4-3 and TRBJ1-3; a weak D match, TRBD1 (6 bases). The V and J ends lost 1 base and 2 bases respectively, with 9 bases between them. CDR1 and CDR2 (germline): LGHNA, YSLEER. The CDR3 runs 15 residues. CDR3 sequence: CASSQGAGAGNTIYF. CDR3 coding DNA: TGCGCCAGCAGCCAAGGGGCAGGGGCTGGAAACACCATATATTTT.

The chain combines TRBV5-1 with TRBJ2-1; 8 bases map to TRBD2. V shed 2 bases, J shed 4 bases, and the junction held 8 bases outside the gene matches. Germline V gene lookup returns CDR1 SGHRS and CDR2 YFSETQ. The CDR3 spans 16 residues. As DNA, the CDR3 is TGCGCCAGCAGCTTTTCAAGCGGGGGCCGGTACAATGAGCAGTTCTTC. It is translated as CASSFSSGGRYNEQFF.

The chain is built from TRBV5-6 and TRBJ1-1, with a possible D match to TRBD1 (5 bases). Germline CDR1 is SGHDT and CDR2 is YYEEEE. This CDR3 comprises 17 residues. Trimming stripped 2 bases from V and 4 bases from J, with 21 bases between. The CDR3 spells CASSLGPTRGGTTEAFF. The CDR3 DNA sequence: TGTGCCAGCAGCTTAGGACCGACGAGGGGAGGGACCACTGAAGCTTTCTTT. Full variable domain (missing parts from reference TRBV5-6 and TRBJ1-1): DAGVTQSPTHLIKTRGQQVTLRCSPKSGHDTVSWYQQALGQGPQFIFQYYEEEERQRGNFPDRFSGHQFPNYSSELNVNALLLGDSALYLCASSLGPTRGGTTEAFFGQGTRLTVV.

The chain couples TRBV11-1 to TRBJ1-1; D might be TRBD1 (5 bases). The CDR3 loop spans 14 amino acids. The V gene lost 3 bases and the J gene lost 11 bases, with 19 bases spanning the gap. Looked up from germline, CDR1 is SGHAT and CDR2 is FQDESV (reference sequence). The CDR3 here is CASSFDRTGVGAFF. For the CDR3, the DNA is TGTGCCAGCAGCTTCGACCGGACGGGGGTAGGGGCTTTCTTT.

This clone was seen only once. The CDR3 DNA sequence: TGCGCCAGCAGCCAACAGGGAGCTGGCGATGGCTACACCTTC. It translates to CASSQQGAGDGYTF. V gene TRBV5-1 combines with J gene TRBJ1-2; D perhaps matches TRBD1 (6 bases). This CDR3 is 14 amino acids long. Germline V CDR1 and CDR2: SGHRS, YFSETQ. Trimming took off 4 bases at V and 6 bases at J, with 16 bases between the two ends. The variable domain in full, with the rest retrieved from reference TRBV5-1 and TRBJ1-2, is KAGVTQTPRYLIKTRGQQVTLSCSPISGHRSVSWYQQTPGQGLQFLFEYFSETQRNKGNFPGRFSGRQFSNSRSEMNVSTLELGDSALYLCASSQQGAGDGYTFGSGTRLTVV.

This chain joins TRBV11-2 and TRBJ2-3, with 9 bases identical to TRBD2. The CDR3 is made up of 18 amino acids. Looked up from germline, CDR1 is SGHAT and CDR2 is FQNNGV. Trimming removed 5 bases from V and 0 bases from J; junction bases left unmatched: 12. CDR3 bases: TGTGCCAGCAGCACTGGGAGTAGCGGGGGAGTTAGCACAGATACGCAGTATTTT. Its protein is CASSTGSSGGVSTDTQYF.

The chain has TRBV7-2 and TRBJ2-3; D perhaps matches TRBD2 (6 bases). V was trimmed by 2 bases and J by 3 bases, leaving 18 bases between them. Per the germline V gene, CDR1 is SGHTA and CDR2 is FQGNSA. This CDR3 has 17 amino acids. CDR3 region: CASSLIALLAGTDTQYF. The DNA of the CDR3 is TGTGCCAGCAGCTTAATCGCCTTACTAGCCGGAACAGATACGCAGTATTTT.

V and J are TRBV27 and TRBJ1-6, with D tentatively TRBD1 (6 bases). The CDR3 consists of 15 residues. CDR1 is MNHEY and CDR2 is SMNVEV in the germline V gene (reference sequence). V was pared by 6 bases and J by 6 bases, with 15 bases between. The DNA for the CDR3 is TGTGCCAGCAGGGGCACAGGGATCGGTAATTCACCCCTCCACTTT. Translation gives CASRGTGIGNSPLHF.

The chain joins TRBV5-1 to TRBJ2-7, with 8 bases identical to TRBD2. The junction had 7 bases not matched to a gene; V was cut back by 0 bases and J by 5 bases. The germline gives CDR1 SGHRS, CDR2 YFSETQ. The CDR3 contains 15 residues. CDR3 protein: CASSLAGGPGDEQYF. The DNA for the CDR3 is TGCGCCAGCAGCTTGGCGGGGGGGCCTGGTGACGAGCAGTACTTC.

This clone was seen just once. The chain couples TRBV10-3 to TRBJ2-4, with 7 nucleotides matching TRBD1. Germline CDR1 reads ENHRY; CDR2 reads SYGVKD. V shed 10 bases and J 5 bases; nucleotides not matched to a gene: 5. This CDR3 is 12 amino acids long. CDR3 DNA sequence: TGTGCCACCAACGGACAGGAAAACATTCAGTACTTC. This sequence encodes CATNGQENIQYF.

The count of this clone is one. V is TRBV18 and J is TRBJ2-3; 7 bases are shared with TRBD1. CDR3 size: 15 residues. Germline V gives CDR1 KGHSH, CDR2 LQKENI. J was trimmed by 3 bases and V by 4 bases; bases with no gene match: 7. CDR3 loop: CASSLLTGITDTQYF. The DNA of the CDR3 is TGTGCCAGCTCACTCCTGACAGGGATTACAGATACGCAGTATTTT.

The chain joins TRBV5-1 to TRBJ2-5; D remains ambiguous. The CDR3 spans 13 residues. Germline V gives CDR1 SGHRS, CDR2 YFSETQ. The germline V and J ends were trimmed by 0 bases and 2 bases, with 5 bases remaining between them. The CDR3 sequence is CASSLDAQETQYF. The DNA of the CDR3 is TGCGCCAGCAGCTTGGACGCACAAGAGACCCAGTACTTC.

This clone was recorded only once. V gene TRBV7-9 combines with J gene TRBJ2-7; 15 bases agree with TRBD2. The ends lost 4 bases at V and 2 bases at J; junction bases unmatched: 9. Germline loops: CDR1 SEHNR, CDR2 FQNEAQ (reference sequence). The CDR3 runs 18 residues. Here the CDR3 reads CASSSGLAGGPITYEQYF. CDR3 bases: TGTGCCAGCAGCTCGGGACTAGCGGGGGGCCCAATCACCTACGAGCAGTACTTC.

The chain carries TRBV19 and TRBJ2-2; 13 bases agree with TRBD2. The CDR3 has 18 amino acids. CDR1 is LNHDA, CDR2 SQIVND, per germline (reference sequence). J gave up 6 bases and V 5 bases, and 12 bases lay outside the gene matches. The CDR3 DNA is TGTGCCAGTAGTGTCTCCGGGACTAGCGGGACAGGCCCCGGGGAGCTGTTTTTT. As protein: CASSVSGTSGTGPGELFF.

A few counts support this clone. The J gene is TRBJ1-1, the V gene TRBV7-9; no clear D gene. CDR1 and CDR2 from the germline V gene are SEHNR and FQNEAQ (reference sequence). The CDR3 extends over 13 amino acids. The germline V and J ends were trimmed by 5 bases and 1 base, with 8 bases remaining between them. The CDR3 spells CASSLGRNTEAFF. The CDR3 DNA sequence: TGTGCCAGCAGCCTGGGTCGGAACACTGAAGCTTTCTTT.

This clone was detected only once. V and J are TRBV6-5 and TRBJ1-2, with D unclear. The germline V and J ends were trimmed by 10 bases and 0 bases, with 9 bases remaining between them. In germline, CDR1 is MNHEY, CDR2 SVGAGI. CDR3 length: 12 amino acids. CDR3: CATAAPNYGYTF. The CDR3 DNA reads TGTGCCACCGCCGCGCCTAACTATGGCTACACCTTC.

The V call is TRBV9, the J call TRBJ2-5, with 10 positions matching TRBD2. This CDR3 region has 16 residues. V lost 0 bases to trimming and J lost 4 bases; unmatched junction nucleotides: 6. CDR1 and CDR2 (germline): SGDLS, YYNGEE. CDR3 amino acids: CASSVASGGGGETQYF. DNA of the CDR3: TGTGCCAGCAGCGTAGCGAGCGGGGGGGGCGGAGAGACCCAGTACTTC.

The chain carries TRBV10-3 and TRBJ1-1, with D possibly TRBD1 on 6 matching bases. The germline CDR1 and CDR2 sequences are ENHRY and SYGVKD. CDR3 length: 13 amino acids. Trimming took 7 bases from V and 1 from J, leaving 10 bases between them. The CDR3 DNA follows: TGTGCCATCACCGGACAGCCGAACACTGAAGCTTTCTTT. It codes for CAITGQPNTEAFF.

The V and J genes are TRBV4-2 and TRBJ2-2; TRBD1 might be the D (6 bases). Germline lookup yields CDR1 LGHNA and CDR2 YNFKEQ. The CDR3 is 13 residues long. V dropped 6 bases and J dropped 7 bases, with 12 bases sitting between them. The CDR3 nucleotides read TGTGCCAGCAGGACGACAGGCATCGGGGAGCTGTTTTTT. It yields the protein CASRTTGIGELFF.

The CDR3 here is CASSEHRAGANVLTF. CDR3 bases: TGTGCCAGCAGTGAACACAGGGCTGGGGCCAACGTCCTGACTTTC. The rearrangement joins TRBV6-1 to TRBJ2-6, with a weak D call TRBD1 (6 bases). This CDR3 spans 15 amino acids. V lost 2 bases to trimming and J lost 2 bases, with 7 bases between them. The germline V gene has CDR1 MNHNS and CDR2 SASEGT.

The genes are TRBV27 and TRBJ1-5; a possible D gene is TRBD1 (6 bases). V lost 6 bases and J 1 base, leaving 13 bases between the germline ends. The length of the CDR3 is 15 residues. Germline values: CDR1 MNHEY, CDR2 SMNVEV (reference sequence). CDR3 DNA: TGTGCCAGCAGGGGGGCGGGGTCCAGCAATCAGCCCCAGCATTTT. This sequence encodes CASRGAGSSNQPQHF.